This T cell receptor (beta chain) was captured in a study of T-cell memory formation after mild COVID-19. Regarding the study as a whole: CD4/CD8 balance held among clones contracting day 15 to 85, and later expanders leaned CD4+.

Remarks on this clonotype: Its antigen is not known.

TCRdb re-called the 5' RACE reads through MiXCR, storing one row per CDR3 protein. The table lists some 180,000 distinct CDR3 sequences, under 15% of them singletons. Trimming left V 0 bases short and J 6 bases short, with 13 bases between. There are 15 residues in the CDR3. Germline CDR1 and CDR2: SGHRS and YFSETQ. The source is a young man who had mild COVID-19 (a few samples of this study predate the infection). Cell type and time point are not known. Sequencing used PBMCs or a T cell subset sorted from them (not recorded which). This chain links TRBV5-1 with TRBJ2-1, with D possibly called TRBD1 or TRBD2 (5 bases each). The CDR3 DNA reads as TGCGCCAGCAGCTTGGAATTTAGAGGGGCCAATGAGCAGTTCTTC. Translated, it gives CASSLEFRGANEQFF.